One sample yielded the 24 T cell receptor beta chains listed below, sequenced in a study of CD8 T cells in ankylosing spondylitis. A single record per CDR3 protein comes from TCRdb applying MiXCR to the 5' RACE reads. The sample records fewer than 550,000 distinct CDR3 sequences, about 5.7% being singletons. Their specific antigens are unknown. Study-level points and caveats: Apparently characteristic of ankylosing spondylitis blood was a TCR beta motif (about eight highly homologous variants).

Material: blood, either unsorted or a sorted T cell fraction (not recorded which). All receptors derive from a male donor with ankylosing spondylitis.

This clonotype was recorded many times. V usage is TRBV7-8 and J usage is TRBJ2-7; D is possibly TRBD1 (8 bases). Germline V lookup: CDR1 SGHVS, CDR2 FQNEAQ. Trimming took 1 base from V and 5 from J, leaving 21 bases between them. The CDR3 is 17 residues long. The CDR3: CASSLVGGPDRAHEQYF. CDR3 DNA sequence: TGTGCCAGCAGCTTAGTGGGGGGGCCGGACAGGGCCCACGAGCAGTACTTC.

The table lists this clonotype with a few counts. The V gene is TRBV18, the J gene TRBJ2-1, with no clear D. Germline assignment: CDR1 KGHSH and CDR2 LQKENI. The CDR3 loop spans 13 amino acids. V was pared by 2 bases and J by 9 bases, with 11 bases between. The chain's CDR3 is CASSPLTLSEQFF. CDR3 coding DNA: TGTGCCAGCTCACCATTAACCCTCAGTGAGCAGTTCTTC.

This clonotype was seen many times. The chain carries TRBV28 and TRBJ2-1; TRBD2 matches at 14 bases. The CDR3 loop spans 16 amino acids. Germline assignment: CDR1 MDHEN and CDR2 SYDVKM. With 6 bases clipped from V and 4 bases from J, the junction kept 5 bases outside the gene matches. This CDR3 reads CASSSRLAGGYNEQFF. The DNA for the CDR3 is TGTGCCAGCAGCTCGAGACTAGCGGGGGGGTACAATGAGCAGTTCTTC.

This clonotype was seen more than once but under ten times. The chain combines TRBV7-9 with TRBJ2-5; D remains unclear. The CDR3 totals 12 residues. Germline CDR1 reads SEHNR; CDR2 reads FQNEAQ (reference sequence). The V end was cut by 4 bases, the J end by 6 bases, with 9 bases between. As DNA, the CDR3 is TGTGCCAGCAGCTCCGACCGGCAGACCCAGTACTTC. This gives the protein CASSSDRQTQYF.

V and J are TRBV6-6 and TRBJ2-7; D not certain. The germline V gene encodes CDR1 MNHNY and CDR2 SVGAGI (reference sequence). V was clipped by 4 bases and J by 0 bases, with 4 bases between them. The CDR3 has 12 residues. DNA for the CDR3: TGTGCCAGCAGTTGGGTCTCCTACGAGCAGTACTTC. Translated, it gives CASSWVSYEQYF.

This clonotype was seen repeatedly, ten times or more. The chain employs TRBV6-5 and TRBJ2-1; D tentatively reads TRBD1 or TRBD2 (5 bases each). Trimming removed 0 bases at V and 13 bases at J, with 16 bases between. Germline V CDR1 and CDR2: MNHEY, SVGAGI. The CDR3 is made up of 14 amino acids. The CDR3, as DNA: TGTGCCAGCAGTTACTCGAGGGCGCGAGACAGACAGTTCTTC. Its protein is CASSYSRARDRQFF.

This clonotype was recorded many times. This chain joins TRBV12-3 or TRBV12-4 and TRBJ1-4, with 8 bases fitting TRBD1. The CDR3 length is 15 residues. Trimming cost V 6 bases and J 8 bases; bases outside gene matches: 11. CDR3 in DNA: TGTGCCAGCAGGGGGGGGACAGGTGGGGCAGAAAAACTGTTTTTT. This encodes CASRGGTGGAEKLFF.

This clonotype appeared many times. This sequence joins TRBV13 and TRBJ2-1; unclear D gene. This CDR3 has 13 amino acids. The ends were cut back, 5 bases at V and 8 bases at J, with 13 bases in the middle. CDR1 is PRHDT, CDR2 FYEKMQ, per germline (reference sequence). The chain's CDR3 is CASSPGPPDEQFF. DNA for the CDR3: TGTGCCAGCAGCCCGGGCCCTCCGGATGAGCAGTTCTTC.

This clonotype came up many times. The chain is built from TRBV20-1 and TRBJ2-6; D is uncertain. In germline, CDR1 is DFQATT, CDR2 SNEGSKA (reference sequence). With 5 bases removed from V and 3 bases from J, the gap between germline ends came to 17 bases. The CDR3 is 16 residues long. The CDR3 is CSAYNPLDGGANVLTF. CDR3 coding DNA: TGCAGTGCTTACAACCCCCTGGACGGTGGGGCCAACGTCCTGACTTTC.

This clonotype was seen a few times. The rearrangement joins TRBV7-2 to TRBJ2-3, with 8 bases aligning to TRBD1. V gave up 5 bases and J gave up 0 bases; unmatched junction bases: 10. The CDR3 is 17 residues long. Per the germline V gene, CDR1 is SGHTA and CDR2 is FQGNSA. CDR3 loop: CASSTTDRGLSTDTQYF. The CDR3 DNA reads TGTGCCAGCAGCACCACCGACAGGGGCCTCAGCACAGATACGCAGTATTTT.

This clonotype occurred many times. This chain uses TRBV24-1 with TRBJ1-4, with TRBD1 identical over 8 bases. The junction had 6 bases not matched to a gene; V was cut back by 4 bases and J by 6 bases. The germline V gene has CDR1 KGHDR and CDR2 SFDVKD. This CDR3 region has 15 residues. Here the CDR3 DNA reads TGTGCCACCAGTGACTTCACAGGGGGTGATGAAAAACTGTTTTTT. This sequence encodes CATSDFTGGDEKLFF.

This clonotype was detected many times. V gene TRBV5-6 combines with J gene TRBJ2-1; TRBD1 agrees at 7 bases. The J segment lost 8 bases and the V segment lost 3 bases, leaving 17 bases of the junction unmatched. Germline loops: CDR1 SGHDT, CDR2 YYEEEE. The CDR3 contains 17 residues. CDR3 residues: CASSSRQGSAVIYEQFF. The CDR3, as DNA: TGTGCCAGCAGCTCCCGACAGGGCTCGGCTGTTATTTATGAGCAGTTCTTC.

This sequence joins TRBV28 and TRBJ1-2, with a possible D match to TRBD1 (5 bases). Trimming stripped 3 bases from V and 5 bases from J, with 16 bases between. This CDR3 is 15 amino acids long. Germline CDR1 MDHEN, CDR2 SYDVKM. CDR3 amino acids: CASSFPPEGIYGYTF. In nucleotides, the CDR3 is TGTGCCAGCAGTTTTCCGCCTGAGGGGATTTATGGCTACACCTTC.

This clonotype has at least ten counts. DNA for the CDR3: TGCGCCAGCAGCTTGACAAGTTTGGTTCGCAATGAGCAGTTCTTC. Translating gives CASSLTSLVRNEQFF. The chain combines TRBV5-1 with TRBJ2-1; the D is unclear. Trimming left V 1 base short and J 6 bases short, with 14 bases between. The CDR3 is 15 residues long. The germline V gene has CDR1 SGHRS and CDR2 YFSETQ.

This clonotype was recorded many times. V gene TRBV7-9 combines with J gene TRBJ1-6, with 7 nucleotides matching TRBD1. Germline CDR1 is SEHNR and CDR2 is FQNEAQ (reference sequence). The CDR3 contains 15 residues. The V and J ends lost 7 bases and 0 bases, in that order; junction bases with no gene match: 3. CDR3 in amino acids: CASKGQSSYNSPLHF. The CDR3 nucleotides are TGTGCCAGCAAGGGACAGAGCTCCTATAATTCACCCCTCCACTTT. Full variable domain (outside the CDR3, taken from reference TRBV7-9 and TRBJ1-6): DTGVSQNPRHKITKRGQNVTFRCDPISEHNRLYWYRQTLGQGPEFLTYFQNEAQLEKSRLLSDRFSAERPKGSFSTLEIQRTEQGDSAMYLCASKGQSSYNSPLHFGNGTRLTVT.

This clonotype has ten or more counts. The chain recombines TRBV20-1 with TRBJ2-1; D is possibly TRBD2 (6 bases). The CDR3 covers 15 residues. Trimming pared 3 bases from V and 5 bases from J, leaving 17 bases between. Germline loops: CDR1 DFQATT, CDR2 SNEGSKA (reference sequence). CDR3 DNA: TGCAGTGCTAGTAAGGGCGGGGCGAATGACAATGAGCAGTTCTTC. Its translation is CSASKGGANDNEQFF.

This clonotype was observed a few times. The rearrangement uses TRBV27 and TRBJ1-1; D perhaps matches TRBD1 (5 bases). The CDR3 sequence is 13 residues long. Germline V gene sequence: CDR1 MNHEY, CDR2 SMNVEV (reference sequence). V was clipped by 5 bases and J by 10 bases, with 17 bases between them. The CDR3 is CASSLPGARRAFF. Written as DNA, the CDR3 is TGTGCCAGCAGTCTCCCCGGGGCGCGGAGAGCTTTCTTT.

This clonotype was seen at least ten times. This chain joins TRBV4-1 and TRBJ1-5; D remains ambiguous. V was trimmed by 0 bases and J by 4 bases, leaving 7 bases between them. This CDR3 is built from 14 residues. From germline, CDR1 is MGHRA and CDR2 YSYEKL. CDR3 in amino acids: CASSQDGWNQPQHF. CDR3 in DNA: TGCGCCAGCAGCCAAGACGGGTGGAATCAGCCCCAGCATTTT.

This clonotype occurred many times. The genes are TRBV5-1 and TRBJ2-4; a possible D gene is TRBD2 (5 bases). Germline values: CDR1 SGHRS, CDR2 YFSETQ. CDR3 length: 14 residues. Trimming pared 4 bases from V and 8 bases from J, leaving 16 bases between. The CDR3 DNA reads as TGCGCCAGCAGCGTGGGGAGTGGAGTTGACATTCAGTACTTC. This encodes CASSVGSGVDIQYF.

The rearrangement links TRBV5-5 to TRBJ1-2, with D unclear. Trimming left V 1 base short and J 8 bases short, with 12 bases between. Germline V lookup: CDR1 SGHKS, CDR2 YYEKEE (reference sequence). The CDR3 consists of 13 residues. The CDR3, as DNA: TGTGCCAGCAGCTTGCCCCCCAGGACGGGCTACACCTTC. Protein: CASSLPPRTGYTF.

This clonotype was picked up many times. V usage is TRBV2 and J usage is TRBJ2-1; no clear D gene. V was trimmed by 7 bases and J by 7 bases, leaving 14 bases between them. From germline, CDR1 is SNHLY and CDR2 FYNNEI. This CDR3 region has 13 residues. The chain's CDR3 is CASNTEGENEQFF. DNA of the CDR3: TGTGCCAGCAACACCGAAGGCGAAAATGAGCAGTTCTTC. Looking up the rest from reference TRBV2 and TRBJ2-1 gives the full variable domain: EPEVTQTPSHQVTQMGQEVILRCVPISNHLYFYWYRQILGQKVEFLVSFYNNEISEKSEIFDDQFSVERPDGSNFTLKIRSTKLEDSAMYFCASNTEGENEQFFGPGTRLTVL.

The rearrangement joins TRBV4-3 to TRBJ2-7; 8 positions match TRBD1. Germline V gives CDR1 LGHNA, CDR2 YSLEER. The trim removed 3 bases at V and 3 bases at J, leaving 10 bases unmatched. This CDR3 is 16 amino acids long. In nucleotides, the CDR3 is TGCGCCAGCAGCCAGGCCAGGACAGGGCCAGGCTACGAGCAGTACTTC. It specifies CASSQARTGPGYEQYF.

This clonotype was seen repeatedly, ten times or more. V gene TRBV4-3 combines with J gene TRBJ2-3; 8 bases align to TRBD2. The CDR3 contains 16 residues. With V trimmed by 0 bases and J by 6 bases, 8 bases remained unmatched. Germline assignment: CDR1 LGHNA and CDR2 YSLEER. The CDR3 reads CASSQDYGRGRDTQYF. CDR3 DNA sequence: TGCGCCAGCAGCCAAGATTACGGGAGGGGTCGGGATACGCAGTATTTT.

The chain joins TRBV7-9 to TRBJ2-5; no reliable D call. Germline CDR1 and CDR2: SEHNR and FQNEAQ (reference sequence). This CDR3 has 13 amino acids. With 0 bases removed from V and 9 bases from J, the gap between germline ends came to 11 bases. The CDR3 sequence is CASSLAGSWAQYF. CDR3 sequence (DNA): TGTGCCAGCAGCTTAGCTGGGTCATGGGCCCAGTACTTC.